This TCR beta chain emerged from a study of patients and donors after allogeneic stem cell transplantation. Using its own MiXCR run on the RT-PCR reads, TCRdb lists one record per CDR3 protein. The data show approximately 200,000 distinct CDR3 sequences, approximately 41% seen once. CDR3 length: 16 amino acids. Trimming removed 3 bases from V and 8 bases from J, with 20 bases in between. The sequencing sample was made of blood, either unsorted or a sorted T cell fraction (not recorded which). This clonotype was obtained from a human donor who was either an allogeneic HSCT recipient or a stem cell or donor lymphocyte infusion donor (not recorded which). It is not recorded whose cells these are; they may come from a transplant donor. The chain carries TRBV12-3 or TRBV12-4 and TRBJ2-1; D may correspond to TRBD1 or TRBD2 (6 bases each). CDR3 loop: CASSLPSRGRPDEQFF. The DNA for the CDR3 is TGTGCCAGCAGTTTGCCCAGCCGGGGGCGCCCCGATGAGCAGTTCTTC.